The clone carrying this T cell receptor beta chain showed up just a few times. Its specificity is not known. This specimen belongs to a study of T cell responses to AZD1222 COVID-19 vaccine. Broader study findings: It was only after the peak T cell response that any repertoires were sampled. Close to half of spike-specific TCRs reportedly recognize unmutated variant regions.

Trimming stripped 2 bases from V and 0 bases from J, with 7 bases between. The CDR3 totals 14 residues. Germline CDR1 reads MNHEY; CDR2 reads SVGAGI. Sequencing used immunoSEQ multiplex PCR; TCRdb keeps in-frame clones, though not all of them. Of about 76,000 clones in the sample, about 88% are singletons; the top ten hold 9.5% to 13%. This receptor was taken from an adult in good health. The starting material was peripheral blood, obtained on day 0 of AZD1222 vaccination. The genes are TRBV6-5 and TRBJ2-5; TRBD2 is a possible D gene (5 bases). CDR3 region: CASSYETNQETQYF. CDR3 coding DNA: TGTGCCAGCAGTTACGAGACTAACCAAGAGACCCAGTACTTC.